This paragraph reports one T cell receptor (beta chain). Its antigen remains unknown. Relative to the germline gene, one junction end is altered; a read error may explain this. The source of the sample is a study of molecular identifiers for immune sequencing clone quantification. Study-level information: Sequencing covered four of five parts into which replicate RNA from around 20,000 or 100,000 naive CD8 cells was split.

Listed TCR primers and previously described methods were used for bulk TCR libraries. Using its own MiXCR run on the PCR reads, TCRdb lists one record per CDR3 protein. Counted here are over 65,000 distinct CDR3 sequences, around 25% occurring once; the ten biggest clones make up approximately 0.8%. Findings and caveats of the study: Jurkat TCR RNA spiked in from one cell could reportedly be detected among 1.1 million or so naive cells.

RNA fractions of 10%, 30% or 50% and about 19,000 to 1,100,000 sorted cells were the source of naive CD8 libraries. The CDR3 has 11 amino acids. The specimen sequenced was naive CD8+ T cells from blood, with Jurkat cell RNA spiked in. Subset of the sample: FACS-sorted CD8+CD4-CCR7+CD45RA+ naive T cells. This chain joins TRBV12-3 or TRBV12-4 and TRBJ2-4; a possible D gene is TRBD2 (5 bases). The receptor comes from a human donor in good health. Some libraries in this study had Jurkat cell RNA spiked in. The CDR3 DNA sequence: TGTGCAAGCGGCCATCAAAACACCTTGTACTTT. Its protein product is CASGHQNTLYF.